A selection of T cell receptor beta chains follows, all from one sample in a study of T cell repertoires in ileal Crohn's disease. Profiling relied on immunoSEQ multiplex PCR, and the TCRdb table lists in-frame clones only, not all of them. The sample carries tens of thousands of clones, about 88% recorded once. Material for sequencing was ileal tissue. These receptors originate from an adult with Crohn's disease. CDR3s include the opening cysteine and the closing phenylalanine or tryptophan. A D gene is named only where the DNA matches it firmly. Expanded clones are given a class, and other clones once, few, many or no size at all.

j_call: TRBJ1-2; clone_size: -; d_call: TRBD1; v_call: TRBV9; cdr3_nt: TGTGCCAGCAGCGAGGATGACGACAGGGGTCTCTATGGCTACACCTTC; cdr3_aa: CASSEDDDRGLYGYTF
j_call: TRBJ2-3; clone_size: -; d_call: TRBD2; v_call: TRBV7-3; cdr3_nt: TGTGCCAGCAGCTTACCGGGAGGAGATACGCAGTATTTT; cdr3_aa: CASSLPGGDTQYF
j_call: TRBJ1-5; clone_size: -; d_call: -; v_call: TRBV7-8; cdr3_nt: TGTGCCAGCAGCTTCTCTTCAGGCAGCAATCAGCCCCAGCATTTT; cdr3_aa: CASSFSSGSNQPQHF
j_call: TRBJ1-1; clone_size: few; d_call: TRBD1; v_call: TRBV14; cdr3_nt: TGTGCCAGCAGCCAAAACACACAGGGGGCTGGAGCTTTCTTT; cdr3_aa: CASSQNTQGAGAFF
j_call: TRBJ1-2; clone_size: few; d_call: TRBD1; v_call: TRBV7-9; cdr3_nt: TGTGCCAGCAGCACGGGACAGGATCTCGATGGCTACACCTTC; cdr3_aa: CASSTGQDLDGYTF
j_call: TRBJ1-1; clone_size: -; d_call: -; v_call: TRBV6-1; cdr3_nt: TGTGCCAGCAGTGAACGGACAGTCCGTCAAGCTTTCTTT; cdr3_aa: CASSERTVRQAFF
j_call: TRBJ1-2; clone_size: once; d_call: -; v_call: TRBV28; cdr3_nt: TGTGCCAGCAGTTATGAAGACAGGCTCTATGGCTACACCTTC; cdr3_aa: CASSYEDRLYGYTF
j_call: TRBJ1-2; clone_size: -; d_call: TRBD1; v_call: TRBV18; cdr3_nt: TGTGCCAGCTCACCTATTAAGTTACCGGGACAGGGGGCCGGCTACACCTTC; cdr3_aa: CASSPIKLPGQGAGYTF
j_call: TRBJ2-2; clone_size: -; d_call: TRBD1; v_call: TRBV10-3; cdr3_nt: TGTGCCATCAGTGAAACCGGGACAGGGGTTGCCGGGGAGCTGTTTTTT; cdr3_aa: CAISETGTGVAGELFF
j_call: TRBJ2-5; clone_size: once; d_call: TRBD1; v_call: TRBV4-1; cdr3_nt: TGCGCCAGCAGCCCCAACAGGGGTCGAGAGACCCAGTACTTC; cdr3_aa: CASSPNRGRETQYF
j_call: TRBJ1-2; clone_size: few; d_call: -; v_call: TRBV15; cdr3_nt: TGTGCCACCAACCCAGACCGGGAGGGAAAAGGAGACTATGGCTACACCTTC; cdr3_aa: CATNPDREGKGDYGYTF
j_call: TRBJ1-1; clone_size: -; d_call: -; v_call: TRBV29-1; cdr3_nt: TGCAGCGTGAAGGGGGGCGGGGGGCGAACTGAAGCTTTCTTT; cdr3_aa: CSVKGGGGRTEAFF
j_call: TRBJ2-1; clone_size: -; d_call: -; v_call: TRBV6-5; cdr3_nt: TGTGCCAGCAGATCCCCCGCTAGTGCTGTGGATGAGCAGTTCTTC; cdr3_aa: CASRSPASAVDEQFF
j_call: TRBJ1-5; clone_size: -; d_call: -; v_call: TRBV30; cdr3_nt: TGTGCCTGGAGCGAGGTAGGAGGTCAGCCCCAGCATTTT; cdr3_aa: CAWSEVGGQPQHF
j_call: TRBJ2-3; clone_size: -; d_call: -; v_call: TRBV9; cdr3_nt: TGTGCCAGCAGCGTAGATCACAGGACCCTGCCAGATACGCAGTATTTT; cdr3_aa: CASSVDHRTLPDTQYF
j_call: TRBJ2-4; clone_size: -; d_call: TRBD1; v_call: TRBV9; cdr3_nt: TGTGCCAGCAGCGTAGGAGGATCGGGACAGAAAAACATTCAGTACTTC; cdr3_aa: CASSVGGSGQKNIQYF
j_call: TRBJ2-1; clone_size: -; d_call: -; v_call: TRBV5-6; cdr3_nt: TGTGCCAGCAGCTTATTTAGTGAGCAGTTCTTC; cdr3_aa: CASSLFSEQFF
j_call: TRBJ1-6; clone_size: -; d_call: TRBD1; v_call: TRBV5-6; cdr3_nt: TGTGCCAGCAGCTTTACAGGGGTAGTTGATTCACCCCTCCACTTT; cdr3_aa: CASSFTGVVDSPLHF
j_call: TRBJ2-7; clone_size: -; d_call: TRBD1; v_call: TRBV9; cdr3_nt: TGTGCCAGCAGCGTCCGGGACAGGACCTACGAGCAGTACTTC; cdr3_aa: CASSVRDRTYEQYF
j_call: TRBJ1-2; clone_size: -; d_call: -; v_call: TRBV7-8; cdr3_nt: TGTGCCAGCTCCTGGAGGGCGGATGATCGTGATGGCTACACCTTC; cdr3_aa: CASSWRADDRDGYTF
j_call: TRBJ2-3; clone_size: -; d_call: -; v_call: TRBV15; cdr3_nt: TGTGCCACCAGCAGAGAGGCCAGCCTGGAGTGGGATACGCAGTATTTT; cdr3_aa: CATSREASLEWDTQYF
j_call: TRBJ1-5; clone_size: -; d_call: -; v_call: TRBV7-8; cdr3_nt: TGTGCCAGCAGCTTTCCCCCAGGGGATCAGCCCCAGCATTTT; cdr3_aa: CASSFPPGDQPQHF
j_call: TRBJ2-2; clone_size: once; d_call: -; v_call: TRBV11-3; cdr3_nt: TGTGCCAGTTCTCTAGCGCCGCGGAACACCGGGGAGCTGTTTTTT; cdr3_aa: CASSLAPRNTGELFF
j_call: TRBJ1-5; clone_size: -; d_call: TRBD1; v_call: TRBV6-6; cdr3_nt: TGTGCCAGCAGTCAGGACAGGGCGTTTCAGCCCCAGCATTTT; cdr3_aa: CASSQDRAFQPQHF
j_call: TRBJ1-5; clone_size: -; d_call: -; v_call: TRBV28; cdr3_nt: TGTGCCAGCAGTTTATCTTATAGTCAGCCCCAGCATTTT; cdr3_aa: CASSLSYSQPQHF
j_call: TRBJ2-7; clone_size: -; d_call: -; v_call: TRBV2; cdr3_nt: TGTGCCAGCAGATTGCGGGCAGCCAGCTCCTACGAGCAGTACTTC; cdr3_aa: CASRLRAASSYEQYF
j_call: TRBJ1-5; clone_size: -; d_call: -; v_call: TRBV6-1; cdr3_nt: TGTGCCAGCAGGGGTGGGGACGGCGGGGGTCAGCCCCAGCATTTT; cdr3_aa: CASRGGDGGGQPQHF
j_call: TRBJ1-2; clone_size: -; d_call: TRBD1; v_call: TRBV7-7; cdr3_nt: TGTGCTAGCAGCCCGCTCATGACAGGGGGTAATGGCTACACCTTC; cdr3_aa: CASSPLMTGGNGYTF
j_call: TRBJ2-7; clone_size: few; d_call: -; v_call: TRBV5-6; cdr3_nt: TGTGCCAGCAGCTTCCTCTCGGCTAGCTCCTACGAGCAGTACTTC; cdr3_aa: CASSFLSASSYEQYF
j_call: TRBJ2-2; clone_size: -; d_call: TRBD2; v_call: TRBV19; cdr3_nt: TGTGCCAGTAGTATAGCGGGAGGCACCGGGGAGCTGTTTTTT; cdr3_aa: CASSIAGGTGELFF
j_call: TRBJ2-2; clone_size: -; d_call: TRBD2; v_call: TRBV6-1; cdr3_nt: TGTGCCAGCGCGGGACTAGCGTACACCGGGGAGCTGTTTTTT; cdr3_aa: CASAGLAYTGELFF
j_call: TRBJ1-3; clone_size: -; d_call: TRBD1; v_call: TRBV19; cdr3_nt: TGTGCCAGTAGTGGACAGGGCTCTGGAAACACCATATATTTT; cdr3_aa: CASSGQGSGNTIYF
j_call: TRBJ1-3; clone_size: -; d_call: -; v_call: TRBV5-4; cdr3_nt: TGTGCCAGCAGCTTGCAGGGCAGGTCTGGAAACACCATATATTTT; cdr3_aa: CASSLQGRSGNTIYF